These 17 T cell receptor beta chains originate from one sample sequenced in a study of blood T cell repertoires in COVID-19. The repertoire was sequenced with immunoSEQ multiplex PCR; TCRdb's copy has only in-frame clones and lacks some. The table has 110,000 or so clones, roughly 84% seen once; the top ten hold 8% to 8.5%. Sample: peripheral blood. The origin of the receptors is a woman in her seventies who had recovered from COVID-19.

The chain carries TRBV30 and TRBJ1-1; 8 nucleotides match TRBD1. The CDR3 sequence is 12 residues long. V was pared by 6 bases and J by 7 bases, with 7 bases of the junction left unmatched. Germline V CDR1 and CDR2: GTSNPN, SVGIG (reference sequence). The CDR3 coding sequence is TGTGCCTGCCGGGACAGGCTTATTGAAGCTTTCTTT. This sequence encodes CACRDRLIEAFF.

DNA of the CDR3: TGCAGCGTTGATAAGGGACTAGCGGGAGAGACCCAGTACTTC. It translates to CSVDKGLAGETQYF. The chain links TRBV29-1 to TRBJ2-5; 12 nucleotides align to TRBD2. From germline, CDR1 is SQVTM and CDR2 ANQGSEA. V lost 3 bases and J lost 4; bases outside the gene matches: 3. The CDR3 extends over 14 amino acids.

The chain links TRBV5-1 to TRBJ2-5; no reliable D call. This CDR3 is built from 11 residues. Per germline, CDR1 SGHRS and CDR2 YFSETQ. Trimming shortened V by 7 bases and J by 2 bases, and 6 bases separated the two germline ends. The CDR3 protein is CASGSQETQYF. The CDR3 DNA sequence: TGCGCCAGCGGCAGTCAAGAGACCCAGTACTTC.

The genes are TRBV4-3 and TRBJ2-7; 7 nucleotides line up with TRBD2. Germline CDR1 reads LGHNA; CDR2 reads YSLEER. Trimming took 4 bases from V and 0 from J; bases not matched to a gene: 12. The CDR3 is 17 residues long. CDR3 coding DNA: TGCGCCAGCAGCCCCCGGGGGGACCCTGATAGCTCCTACGAGCAGTACTTC. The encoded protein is CASSPRGDPDSSYEQYF.

CDR3 bases: TGTGCCAGCTCACCAGGGCACGAGCAGTACTTC. This sequence encodes CASSPGHEQYF. This chain connects TRBV18 to TRBJ2-7, with D unclear. Trimming removed 2 bases from V and 5 bases from J, with 4 bases in between. CDR3 size: 11 residues. Germline V CDR1 and CDR2: KGHSH, LQKENI.

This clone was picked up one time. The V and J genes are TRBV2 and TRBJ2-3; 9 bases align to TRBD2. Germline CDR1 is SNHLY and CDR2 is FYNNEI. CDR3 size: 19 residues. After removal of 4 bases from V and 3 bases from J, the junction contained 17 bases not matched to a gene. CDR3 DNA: TGTGCCAGCAGTGGGCGGGGCTTCCGAGGAACTAGCGGGACAGATACGCAGTATTTT. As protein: CASSGRGFRGTSGTDTQYF.

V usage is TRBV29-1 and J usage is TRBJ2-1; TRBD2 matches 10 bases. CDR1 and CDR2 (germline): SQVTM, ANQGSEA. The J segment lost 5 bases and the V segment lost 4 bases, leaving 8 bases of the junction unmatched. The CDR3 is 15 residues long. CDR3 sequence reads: CSVARLAGAHNEQFF. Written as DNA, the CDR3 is TGCAGCGTTGCGAGGCTAGCGGGAGCCCACAATGAGCAGTTCTTC.

CDR3 in amino acids: CASSQEQGARFYGYTF. DNA of the CDR3: TGTGCCAGCAGCCAAGAGCAGGGGGCAAGGTTCTATGGCTACACCTTC. V and J are TRBV4-2 and TRBJ1-2; 8 bases are a match to TRBD1. CDR1 LGHNA and CDR2 YNFKEQ come from the germline V gene. There are 16 residues in the CDR3. Unmatched junction bases numbered 7, after V lost 0 bases and J lost 4 bases.

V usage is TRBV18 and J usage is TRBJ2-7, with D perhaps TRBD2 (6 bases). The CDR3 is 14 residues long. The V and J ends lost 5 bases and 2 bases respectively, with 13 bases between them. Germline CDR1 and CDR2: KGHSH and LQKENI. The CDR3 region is CASSTGGSTYEQYF. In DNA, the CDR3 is TGTGCCAGCTCAACCGGGGGTAGCACCTACGAGCAGTACTTC.

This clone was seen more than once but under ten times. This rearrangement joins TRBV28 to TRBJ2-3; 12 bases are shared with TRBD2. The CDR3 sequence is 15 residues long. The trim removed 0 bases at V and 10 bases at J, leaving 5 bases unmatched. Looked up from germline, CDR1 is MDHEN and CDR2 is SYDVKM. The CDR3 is CASSLWHTSGGSQYF. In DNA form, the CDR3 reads TGTGCCAGCAGTTTATGGCACACTAGCGGGGGGTCGCAGTATTTT.

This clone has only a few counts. CDR3: CASSYSTGSYEQYF. Written as DNA, the CDR3 is TGTGCCAGCAGCTACTCAACAGGGTCCTACGAGCAGTACTTC. V gene TRBV14 combines with J gene TRBJ2-7; weak D call: TRBD1 (6 bases). Germline V gives CDR1 SGHDN, CDR2 FVKESK. The CDR3 totals 14 residues. The V end was cut by 5 bases, the J end by 1 base, with 12 bases between.

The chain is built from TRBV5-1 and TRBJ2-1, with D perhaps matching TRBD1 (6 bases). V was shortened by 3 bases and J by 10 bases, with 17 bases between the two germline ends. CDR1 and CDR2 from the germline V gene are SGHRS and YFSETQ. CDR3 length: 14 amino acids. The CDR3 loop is CASSWGHTRVEQFF. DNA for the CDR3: TGCGCCAGCAGCTGGGGGCATACTAGGGTCGAGCAGTTCTTC.

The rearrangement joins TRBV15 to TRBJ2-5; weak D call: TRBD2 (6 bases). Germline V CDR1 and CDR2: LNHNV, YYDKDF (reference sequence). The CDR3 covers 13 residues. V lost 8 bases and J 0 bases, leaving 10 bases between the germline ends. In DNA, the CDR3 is TGTGCCACCGGGGGGAGCTACCAAGAGACCCAGTACTTC. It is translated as CATGGSYQETQYF.

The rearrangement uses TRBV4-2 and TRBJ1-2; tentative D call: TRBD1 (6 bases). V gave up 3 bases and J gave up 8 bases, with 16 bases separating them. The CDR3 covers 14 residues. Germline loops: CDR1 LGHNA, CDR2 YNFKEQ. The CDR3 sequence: CASSHQGSGYGYTF. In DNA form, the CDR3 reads TGTGCCAGCAGCCATCAGGGGAGTGGGTACGGCTACACCTTC.

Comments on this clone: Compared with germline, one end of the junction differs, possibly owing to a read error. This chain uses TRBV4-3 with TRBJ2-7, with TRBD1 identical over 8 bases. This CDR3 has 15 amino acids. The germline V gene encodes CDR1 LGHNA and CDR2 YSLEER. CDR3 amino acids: CASSEDPTGEREQYF. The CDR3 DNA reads TGCGCCAGCAGCGAAGACCCGACAGGGGAACGCGAGCAGTACTTC.

CDR3 residues: CASSPSPRNTGELFF. The CDR3, as DNA: TGTGCCAGCTCACCCTCCCCCAGAAACACCGGGGAGCTGTTTTTT. This chain uses TRBV18 with TRBJ2-2; D is uncertain. V lost 3 bases, J lost 2 bases, and 10 bases lay in between. The CDR3 sequence is 15 residues long. CDR1 KGHSH and CDR2 LQKENI come from the germline V gene.

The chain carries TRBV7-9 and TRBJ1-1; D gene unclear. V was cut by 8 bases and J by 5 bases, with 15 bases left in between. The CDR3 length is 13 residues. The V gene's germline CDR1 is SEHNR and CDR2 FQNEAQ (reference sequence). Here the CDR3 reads CASVTPGMTEAFF. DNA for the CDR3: TGTGCCAGCGTAACTCCAGGCATGACTGAAGCTTTCTTT.